The rows below give T cell receptor beta chains drawn from one sample of a study of Graves' ophthalmopathy and Graves' hyperthyroidism. TCRdb redid the calling of the multiplex PCR reads with MiXCR, one entry per CDR3 protein. The sample holds 200,000 to 250,000 distinct CDR3 sequences, around a fifth seen once. The sequenced material came from peripheral blood. These receptors all stem from a woman aged 45 to 65 with Graves' ophthalmopathy. Each CDR3 is given with its conserved first and last residue.

j_call v_call cdr3_aa
TRBJ2-3 TRBV2 CASRGAQKAGGTDTQYF
TRBJ1-1 TRBV12-3/TRBV12-4 CASSGGQTNTEAFF
TRBJ2-7 TRBV5-1 CASSYEESSYEQYF
TRBJ2-5 TRBV6-1 CASSVRNRGPGQETQYF
TRBJ2-5 TRBV30 CAWSSVQETQYF
TRBJ2-7 TRBV29-1 CSVEQGYEQYF
TRBJ1-3 TRBV4-1 CASSHAGQAHTIYF
TRBJ2-2 TRBV24-1 CATSDPGFTGELFF
TRBJ1-2 TRBV12-5 CASALGPNGYTF
TRBJ1-1 TRBV7-9 CASSSNTGGSYTEAFF
TRBJ1-5 TRBV6-1 CASMRAPRDQPQHF
TRBJ2-5 TRBV6-1 CASGGETSGRGGETQYF
TRBJ2-5 TRBV19 CASSAGTSGSLWETQYF
TRBJ1-6 TRBV6-2/TRBV6-3 CASSYGTGTSPLHF
TRBJ2-7 TRBV20-1 CSVLNPLAGYYEQYF
TRBJ1-5 TRBV20-1 CSASPRAGVSNQPQHF
TRBJ1-2 TRBV12-3/TRBV12-4 CASSQTSNYGYNF
TRBJ2-5 TRBV6-5 CASSLTGTSGSYETQYF
TRBJ2-2 TRBV5-1 CASSLHQNPNTGELFF
TRBJ2-2 TRBV9 CASSEPGTSGRAHTGELFF
TRBJ2-7 TRBV20-1 CSARGGTSVPEQYF
TRBJ2-5 TRBV15 CASGETKNIDQTQYF
TRBJ1-1 TRBV20-1 CSARGVRRGPLNTEAFF
TRBJ1-2 TRBV30 CAWSDRIGYTF
TRBJ1-2 TRBV7-9 CASSLAGASYGYTF
TRBJ2-7 TRBV6-1 CASRHQTGYEQYF
TRBJ2-7 TRBV28 CASSFLQGRDEQYF
TRBJ2-7 TRBV2 CASRGTARGVGERPYEQYF
TRBJ1-2 TRBV12-3/TRBV12-4 CAITTPRDYGYTF
TRBJ1-6 TRBV29-1 CSVSHHDAMPGGRADSPLHF
TRBJ2-7 TRBV5-1 CASSLYGRGYEQYF
TRBJ2-7 TRBV19 CASSQGVGTYEQYF
TRBJ2-7 TRBV28 CASSSTTYEQHF
TRBJ2-7 TRBV5-1 CASAGTDFSYEQYF
TRBJ1-1 TRBV11-2 CASSLDGSGLGHTEAFF
TRBJ2-2 TRBV5-1 CASSRITGATGELFF
TRBJ2-5 TRBV4-2 CASSQGPLQGGGAETQYF
TRBJ2-7 TRBV5-1 CASSSSRTSGNSYEQYF
TRBJ1-5 TRBV29-1 CSVTTGPNQPQHF
TRBJ1-1 TRBV19 CASSTYITNTEAFF
TRBJ2-5 TRBV25-1 CASSDPGQGVRETQYF